This T cell receptor beta chain was recovered during a study of early T cells in non-severe SARS-CoV-2 infection. In the study overall: Sequencing targeted bulk RNA from unsorted whole blood, leaving chains unpaired.

This clonotype was observed a handful of times. Its target is not known. Researchers attached unique molecular identifiers to individual cDNA molecules. TCRdb re-called the 5' RACE reads with MiXCR, one entry per CDR3 protein. The sample has under 35,000 distinct CDR3 sequences, about 10% seen once. General observations from the study: Matching with VDJdb favored anti-spike CD8 responses (missing private and CD4 specificities).

The V and J ends lost 6 bases and 0 bases, in that order; junction bases with no gene match: 7. This CDR3 contains 14 residues. CDR1 and CDR2 from the germline V gene are SQVTM and ANQGSEA. The chain couples TRBV29-1 to TRBJ1-1; 7 bases are shared with TRBD1. What was sequenced was whole blood. The TCR comes from an adult who was a healthcare worker with PCR-confirmed SARS-CoV-2 infection or an uninfected control (not recorded which). The CDR3 DNA sequence: TGCAGCGTCGACAGGACAGGATTGAACACTGAAGCTTTCTTT. Translated: CSVDRTGLNTEAFF.